This T cell receptor beta chain was sequenced during a study of blood T cell repertoires in COVID-19. Study-wide background: Sites across the United States, Italy and Spain contributed samples from acute and convalescent COVID-19. T cells, B-cell-depleted T cells, or PBMCs supplied cDNA or gDNA.

The Seattle site enrolled patients during active infection and followed them longitudinally. In the source study's methods: It was from reference gene primer amplification that nucleated cell counts were estimated. The assay was immunoSEQ multiplex PCR, and TCRdb's table has in-frame clones only and misses some. That table gives V, J and clone size, and the DNA gave D and trimming. Of over 150,000 clones listed, roughly 84% were seen once; the top ten hold around 6.7%. Germline CDR1 DFQATT, CDR2 SNEGSKA (reference sequence). CDR3 length: 10 residues. Trimming took off 5 bases at V and 8 bases at J, with 9 bases between the two ends.

This TCR was sampled from a woman between 40 and 50 years old with COVID-19, enrolled during active disease. The sample was peripheral blood. The chain links TRBV20-1 to TRBJ1-2; D is uncertain. DNA of the CDR3: TGCAGTGCTCGAGGAGGGGGCTACACCTTC. Encoded protein: CSARGGGYTF.